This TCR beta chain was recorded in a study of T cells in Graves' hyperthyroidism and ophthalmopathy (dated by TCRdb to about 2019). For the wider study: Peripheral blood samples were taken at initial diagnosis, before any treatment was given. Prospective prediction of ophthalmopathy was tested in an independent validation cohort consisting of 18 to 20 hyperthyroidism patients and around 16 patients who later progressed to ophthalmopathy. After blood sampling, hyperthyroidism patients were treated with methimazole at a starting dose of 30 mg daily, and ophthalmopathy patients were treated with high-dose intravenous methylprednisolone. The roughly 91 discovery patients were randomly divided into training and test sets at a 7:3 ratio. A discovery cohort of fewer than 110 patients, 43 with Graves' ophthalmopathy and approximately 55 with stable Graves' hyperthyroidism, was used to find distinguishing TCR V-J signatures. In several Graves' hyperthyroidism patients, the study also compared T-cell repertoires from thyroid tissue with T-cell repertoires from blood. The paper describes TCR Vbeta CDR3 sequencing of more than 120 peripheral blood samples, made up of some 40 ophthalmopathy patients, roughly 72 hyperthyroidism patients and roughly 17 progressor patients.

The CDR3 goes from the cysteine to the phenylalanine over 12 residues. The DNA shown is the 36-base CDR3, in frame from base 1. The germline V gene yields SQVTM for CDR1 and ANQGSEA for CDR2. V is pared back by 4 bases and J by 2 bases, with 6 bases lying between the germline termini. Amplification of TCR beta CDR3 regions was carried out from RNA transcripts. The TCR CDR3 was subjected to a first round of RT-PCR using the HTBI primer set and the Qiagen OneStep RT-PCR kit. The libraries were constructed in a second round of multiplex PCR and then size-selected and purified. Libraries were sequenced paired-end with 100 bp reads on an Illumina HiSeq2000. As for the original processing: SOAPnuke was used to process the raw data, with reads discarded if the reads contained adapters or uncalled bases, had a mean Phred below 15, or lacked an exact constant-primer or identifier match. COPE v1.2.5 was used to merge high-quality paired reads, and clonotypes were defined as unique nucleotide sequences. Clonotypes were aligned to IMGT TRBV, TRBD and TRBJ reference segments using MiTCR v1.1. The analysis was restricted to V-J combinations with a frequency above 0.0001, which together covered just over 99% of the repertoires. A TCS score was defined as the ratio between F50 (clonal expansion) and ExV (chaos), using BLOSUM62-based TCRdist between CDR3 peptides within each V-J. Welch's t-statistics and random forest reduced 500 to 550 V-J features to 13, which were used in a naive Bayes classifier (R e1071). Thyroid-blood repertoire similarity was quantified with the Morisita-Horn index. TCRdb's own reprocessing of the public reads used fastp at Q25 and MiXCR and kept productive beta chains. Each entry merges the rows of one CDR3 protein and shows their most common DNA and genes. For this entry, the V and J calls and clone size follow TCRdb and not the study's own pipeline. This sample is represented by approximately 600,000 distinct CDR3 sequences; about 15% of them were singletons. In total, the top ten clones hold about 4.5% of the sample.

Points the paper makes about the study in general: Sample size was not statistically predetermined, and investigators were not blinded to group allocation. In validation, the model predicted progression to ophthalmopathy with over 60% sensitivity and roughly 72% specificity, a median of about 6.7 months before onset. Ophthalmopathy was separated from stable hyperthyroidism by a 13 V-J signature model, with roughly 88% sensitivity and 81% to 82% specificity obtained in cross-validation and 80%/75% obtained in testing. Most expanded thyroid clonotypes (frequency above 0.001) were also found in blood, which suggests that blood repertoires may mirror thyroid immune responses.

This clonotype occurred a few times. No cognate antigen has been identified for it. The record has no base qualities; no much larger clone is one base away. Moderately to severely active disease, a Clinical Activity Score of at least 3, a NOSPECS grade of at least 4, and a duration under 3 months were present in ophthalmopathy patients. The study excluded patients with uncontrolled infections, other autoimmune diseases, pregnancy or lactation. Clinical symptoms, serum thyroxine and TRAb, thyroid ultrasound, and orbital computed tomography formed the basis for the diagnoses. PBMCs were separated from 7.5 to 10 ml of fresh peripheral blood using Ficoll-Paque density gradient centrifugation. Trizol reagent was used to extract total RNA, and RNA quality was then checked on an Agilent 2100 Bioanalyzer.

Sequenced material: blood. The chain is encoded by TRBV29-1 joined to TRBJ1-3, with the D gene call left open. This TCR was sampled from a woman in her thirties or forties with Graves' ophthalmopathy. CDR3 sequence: CSVGVAGNTIYF. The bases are TGCAGCGTTGGCGTAGCTGGAAACACCATATATTTT.